Shown below are 31 T cell receptor beta chains from a single sample sequenced in a study of T cell responses to AZD1222 COVID-19 vaccine. Repertoires were generated with immunoSEQ multiplex PCR, while TCRdb's copy carries only in-frame clones and drops some. The sample has more than 110,000 clones; the top ten hold 2% to 2.5%. Sequencing used peripheral blood. Receptor source: an adult in good health.

This rearrangement joins TRBV28 to TRBJ2-1; 10 bases are shared with TRBD1. CDR3 size: 15 residues. V was clipped by 6 bases and J by 2 bases; unmatched bases: 4. Germline V gene data show CDR1 as MDHEN and CDR2 as SYDVKM. The CDR3 DNA follows: TGTGCCAGCAGCCGGGGACAGGGGACCTACAATGAGCAGTTCTTC. It encodes CASSRGQGTYNEQFF.

This sequence joins TRBV6-1 and TRBJ1-4; D is unclear. The CDR3 covers 16 residues. Germline values: CDR1 MNHNS, CDR2 SASEGT. Trimming shortened V by 3 bases and J by 7 bases, and 18 bases separated the two germline ends. Written as DNA, the CDR3 is TGTGCCAGCAGTGACCCCCGGATTCGGCAGCGTGAAAAACTGTTTTTT. It encodes CASSDPRIRQREKLFF.

The chain joins TRBV6-5 to TRBJ1-3; no clear D. This CDR3 contains 14 residues. Germline V gene data show CDR1 as MNHEY and CDR2 as SVGAGI. The ends were cut back, 6 bases at V and 2 bases at J, with 11 bases in the middle. The CDR3 sequence: CASSLQWTGNTIYF. The CDR3 region has the DNA TGTGCCAGCAGCCTCCAGTGGACTGGAAACACCATATATTTT.

This chain uses TRBV7-6 with TRBJ2-7, with D possibly matching TRBD1 (7 bases). V dropped 1 base and J dropped 7 bases, with 14 bases sitting between them. The CDR3 length is 14 residues. The germline CDR1 and CDR2 sequences are SGHVS and FNYEAQ. The CDR3 here is CASSLEEGAREQYF. CDR3 coding DNA: TGTGCCAGCAGCTTAGAGGAGGGGGCGAGGGAGCAGTACTTC.

This chain connects TRBV6-5 to TRBJ2-3; 9 bases are shared with TRBD2. Germline V gene sequence: CDR1 MNHEY, CDR2 SVGAGI. The CDR3 loop spans 15 amino acids. Unmatched junction bases numbered 8, after V lost 0 bases and J lost 10 bases. The CDR3 nucleotides are TGTGCCAGCAGTTACTCGGGGGCTAGCGGGGACCCGCAGTATTTT. It encodes CASSYSGASGDPQYF.

The V gene is TRBV5-6, the J gene TRBJ1-3, with 9 bases that match TRBD1. Germline assignment: CDR1 SGHDT and CDR2 YYEEEE. The CDR3 has 17 residues. V gave up 2 bases and J gave up 4 bases; unmatched junction bases: 10. As DNA, the CDR3 is TGTGCCAGCAGCTTAGCACAGGGGGCCGTATCAGGAAACACCATATATTTT. Protein: CASSLAQGAVSGNTIYF.

The V and J genes are TRBV4-2 and TRBJ1-1; 9 positions agree with TRBD1. The CDR3 runs to 19 residues. Trimming at V came to 0 bases and at J to 4 bases, leaving 15 bases not matched to a gene. The germline V gene has CDR1 LGHNA and CDR2 YNFKEQ. CDR3 loop: CASSQDWGGTGKFFTEAFF. As DNA, the CDR3 is TGTGCCAGCAGCCAAGATTGGGGCGGGACAGGGAAATTTTTCACTGAAGCTTTCTTT.

The V and J genes are TRBV5-1 and TRBJ2-5; possibly TRBD1 or TRBD2 for D (6 bases each). Per germline, CDR1 SGHRS and CDR2 YFSETQ. The CDR3 covers 14 residues. Trimming removed 0 bases at V and 5 bases at J, with 11 bases between. In DNA form, the CDR3 reads TGCGCCAGCAGCTTGGTCGGGGGCCGGGAGACCCAGTACTTC. As protein: CASSLVGGRETQYF.

The chain couples TRBV20-1 to TRBJ1-5, with D hard to call. From germline, CDR1 is DFQATT and CDR2 SNEGSKA (reference sequence). The CDR3 sequence is 14 residues long. Deletions cut 3 bases from V and 4 bases from J, with 13 bases between. This chain's CDR3 is CSASRPRGNQPQHF. CDR3 sequence (DNA): TGCAGTGCTAGTCGGCCGAGAGGAAATCAGCCCCAGCATTTT.

This rearrangement joins TRBV10-3 to TRBJ1-1; D may be TRBD1 (5 bases). Germline V gene data show CDR1 as ENHRY and CDR2 as SYGVKD. Trimming removed 6 bases at V and 2 bases at J, with 10 bases between. The CDR3 runs 13 residues. CDR3 protein: CAIRQDRNTEAFF. CDR3 in DNA: TGTGCCATCAGACAAGACAGAAACACTGAAGCTTTCTTT.

The V gene is TRBV7-2, the J gene TRBJ1-1; the D is unclear. CDR1 and CDR2 from the germline V gene are SGHTA and FQGNSA. This CDR3 has 16 residues. Deletions cut 5 bases from V and 0 bases from J, with 16 bases between. The CDR3 bases are TGTGCCAGCAGCCTCCGCGGGCGGGGTATGAACACTGAAGCTTTCTTT. This codes for CASSLRGRGMNTEAFF. Together with reference TRBV7-2 and TRBJ1-1, the CDR3 gives the full variable domain: GAGVSQSPSNKVTEKGKDVELRCDPISGHTALYWYRQSLGQGLEFLIYFQGNSAPDKSGLPSDRFSAERTGGSVSTLTIQRTQQEDSAVYLCASSLRGRGMNTEAFFGQGTRLTVV.

This chain uses TRBV6-2 or TRBV6-3 with TRBJ2-7; 7 nucleotides match TRBD1. CDR3 length equals 16 residues. The trim removed 2 bases at V and 3 bases at J, leaving 10 bases unmatched. Germline lookup yields CDR1 MNHEY and CDR2 SVGEGT. CDR3 region: CASSYDRTGGLYEQYF. DNA of the CDR3: TGTGCCAGCAGTTACGACCGGACAGGAGGTCTCTACGAGCAGTACTTC.

The chain has TRBV6-5 and TRBJ1-3; possibly TRBD1 for D (6 bases). V lost 6 bases and J 3 bases, leaving 12 bases between the germline ends. This CDR3 region has 14 residues. Germline V CDR1 and CDR2: MNHEY, SVGAGI. The CDR3 region has the DNA TGTGCCAGCAGACCGACAGGTTATGGAAACACCATATATTTT. It is translated as CASRPTGYGNTIYF.

J is TRBJ2-1 and V is TRBV4-2, with D perhaps matching TRBD1 or TRBD2 (5 bases each). The V gene's germline CDR1 is LGHNA and CDR2 YNFKEQ. The V and J ends lost 0 bases and 4 bases respectively, with 13 bases between them. This CDR3 region has 16 residues. The chain's CDR3 is CASSQDGTLIYNEQFF. The CDR3, as DNA: TGTGCCAGCAGCCAAGACGGGACCCTAATTTACAATGAGCAGTTCTTC.

V gene TRBV5-6 combines with J gene TRBJ2-3; 7 nucleotides line up with TRBD2. There are 17 residues in the CDR3. Germline V gene lookup returns CDR1 SGHDT and CDR2 YYEEEE. Losses at the gene ends were 0 bases for V and 2 bases for J; bases not matched to a gene: 9. Written as DNA, the CDR3 is TGTGCCAGCAGCTTGGAGGGCAGCGGGGAGGCCACAGATACGCAGTATTTT. Translating it yields CASSLEGSGEATDTQYF. Drawing the rest from reference TRBV5-6 and TRBJ2-3, the complete variable domain is DAGVTQSPTHLIKTRGQQVTLRCSPKSGHDTVSWYQQALGQGPQFIFQYYEEEERQRGNFPDRFSGHQFPNYSSELNVNALLLGDSALYLCASSLEGSGEATDTQYFGPGTRLTVL.

In DNA form, the CDR3 reads TGTGCCAGCAGCCCTGGGACGGCTTATAGCAATCAGCCCCAGCATTTT. Protein: CASSPGTAYSNQPQHF. The chain is built from TRBV4-2 and TRBJ1-5, with D possibly TRBD1 on 5 matching bases. This CDR3 region has 16 residues. Trimming took off 4 bases at V and 0 bases at J, with 13 bases between the two ends. Germline V gene sequence: CDR1 LGHNA, CDR2 YNFKEQ.

The chain has TRBV20-1 and TRBJ2-1; the match to TRBD2 covers 7 bases. This CDR3 comprises 11 residues. Germline assignment: CDR1 DFQATT and CDR2 SNEGSKA (reference sequence). V shed 3 bases, J shed 10 bases, and the junction held 3 bases outside the gene matches. CDR3 amino acids: CSARASGEQFF. CDR3 coding DNA: TGCAGTGCTAGGGCTAGCGGAGAGCAGTTCTTC.

The chain carries TRBV5-1 and TRBJ2-4; D gene ambiguous. Germline CDR1 and CDR2: SGHRS and YFSETQ. Trimming pared 0 bases from V and 0 bases from J, leaving 10 bases between. The CDR3 is made up of 16 amino acids. The CDR3 region is CASSLVWPRAKNIQYF. The CDR3 coding sequence is TGCGCCAGCAGCTTGGTTTGGCCAAGAGCCAAAAACATTCAGTACTTC. Complete variable domain (other parts from reference TRBV5-1 and TRBJ2-4): KAGVTQTPRYLIKTRGQQVTLSCSPISGHRSVSWYQQTPGQGLQFLFEYFSETQRNKGNFPGRFSGRQFSNSRSEMNVSTLELGDSALYLCASSLVWPRAKNIQYFGAGTRLSVL.

The chain employs TRBV18 and TRBJ1-3, with D unclear. The germline V gene encodes CDR1 KGHSH and CDR2 LQKENI. The CDR3 is made up of 14 amino acids. Trimming shortened V by 3 bases and J by 4 bases, and 10 bases separated the two germline ends. The CDR3 DNA is TGTGCCAGCTCACCCCGACTATCCGGAAACACCATATATTTT. Translated: CASSPRLSGNTIYF.

The chain has TRBV3-1 (or the pseudogene TRBV3-2) and TRBJ2-1, with D hard to call. CDR1 and CDR2 (germline): LGHDT, YNNKEL (reference sequence). With 0 bases removed from V and 0 bases from J, the gap between germline ends came to 9 bases. The CDR3 extends over 16 amino acids. DNA of the CDR3: TGTGCCAGCAGCCAAGACCCAGTAGGCTCCTACAATGAGCAGTTCTTC. Translating it yields CASSQDPVGSYNEQFF.

The chain uses TRBV6-8 and TRBJ2-7; D is possibly TRBD2 (5 bases). This CDR3 is 15 amino acids long. V lost 0 bases and J 0 bases, leaving 9 bases between the germline ends. Germline values: CDR1 MNHGY, CDR2 SAAAGT. CDR3 protein: CASSYSDFSSYEQYF. In DNA form, the CDR3 reads TGTGCCAGCAGTTACTCGGACTTTTCCTCCTACGAGCAGTACTTC.

The CDR3 DNA follows: TGTGCCAGCAGTGCTCCCGTGGTCAGGGGGTTAGGTGGGGCCAACGTCCTGACTTTC. Translating it yields CASSAPVVRGLGGANVLTF. This chain joins TRBV6-1 and TRBJ2-6; TRBD1 agrees at 7 bases. This CDR3 is 19 amino acids long. Germline-derived CDR1 and CDR2 are MNHNS and SASEGT. V trimming: 4 bases; J trimming: 3 bases; junction bases outside the gene matches: 15.

The chain combines TRBV13 with TRBJ2-3, with 8 positions matching TRBD2. V shed 3 bases, J shed 3 bases, and the junction held 5 bases outside the gene matches. The germline V gene has CDR1 PRHDT and CDR2 FYEKMQ (reference sequence). The CDR3 covers 15 residues. DNA for the CDR3: TGTGCCAGCAGCTTGGACGGGGGGGCGACAGATACGCAGTATTTT. Translated: CASSLDGGATDTQYF.

This chain joins TRBV27 and TRBJ2-7; 11 bases map to TRBD2. The CDR3 runs 16 residues. V gave up 5 bases and J gave up 3 bases; unmatched junction bases: 9. CDR1 and CDR2 from the germline V gene are MNHEY and SMNVEV (reference sequence). CDR3 sequence reads: CASSAGLAELNYEQYF. Here the CDR3 DNA reads TGTGCCAGCAGTGCGGGACTAGCGGAACTCAACTACGAGCAGTACTTC.

The chain is built from TRBV15 and TRBJ1-2, with D maybe TRBD1 (6 bases). Germline CDR1 LNHNV, CDR2 YYDKDF (reference sequence). The CDR3 is made up of 14 amino acids. V shed 3 bases and J shed 6 bases, with 14 bases lying between them. The chain's CDR3 is CATSSRTGRDGYTF. The CDR3 bases are TGTGCCACCAGCAGCCGAACAGGGAGAGATGGCTACACCTTC.

The V and J genes are TRBV3-1 (or the pseudogene TRBV3-2) and TRBJ1-3; no clear D gene. The CDR3 loop spans 14 amino acids. Germline V gives CDR1 LGHDT, CDR2 YNNKEL (reference sequence). V dropped 0 bases and J dropped 4 bases, with 7 bases sitting between them. CDR3 DNA: TGTGCCAGCAGCCAAGACTCATGGGGAAACACCATATATTTT. Translated: CASSQDSWGNTIYF.

The chain joins TRBV6-5 to TRBJ1-6, with D uncertain. CDR1 MNHEY and CDR2 SVGAGI come from the germline V gene. This CDR3 comprises 15 residues. The V and J ends lost 6 bases and 0 bases respectively, with 9 bases between them. The CDR3 protein is CASRGISSYNSPLHF. In DNA form, the CDR3 reads TGTGCCAGCAGAGGCATTAGCTCCTATAATTCACCCCTCCACTTT.

The CDR3 DNA follows: TGTGCCAGCAGCGTAGGGGGGACTAATGAAAAACTGTTTTTT. Translation gives CASSVGGTNEKLFF. The chain uses TRBV9 and TRBJ1-4, with D maybe TRBD1 (5 bases). Between the trimmed V and J ends, which lost 0 bases and 2 bases, there was a span of 5 bases. Germline V gene data show CDR1 as SGDLS and CDR2 as YYNGEE. This CDR3 comprises 14 residues.

This sequence joins TRBV19 and TRBJ2-7; 7 bases align to TRBD1. Germline CDR1 is LNHDA and CDR2 is SQIVND (reference sequence). The CDR3 consists of 14 residues. V lost 5 bases and J lost 2; bases outside the gene matches: 6. This CDR3 is CASSPRDRPYEQYF. CDR3 DNA: TGTGCCAGTAGTCCCCGGGACAGACCCTACGAGCAGTACTTC.

The chain uses TRBV3-1 (or the pseudogene TRBV3-2) and TRBJ1-1; D is perhaps TRBD1 (5 bases). The CDR3 runs 13 residues. The V gene lost 5 bases and the J gene lost 4 bases, with 11 bases spanning the gap. Germline V gives CDR1 LGHDT, CDR2 YNNKEL (reference sequence). The CDR3 nucleotides are TGTGCCAGCAGCTTTCGACAGCTCACTGAAGCTTTCTTT. This codes for CASSFRQLTEAFF.

The chain is built from TRBV19 and TRBJ1-4, with D possibly matching TRBD1 (6 bases). The CDR3 length is 16 residues. Trimming removed 4 bases from V and 0 bases from J, with 12 bases in between. Germline values: CDR1 LNHDA, CDR2 SQIVND (reference sequence). CDR3 loop: CASSTNRAATNEKLFF. CDR3 bases: TGTGCCAGTAGTACCAACAGGGCTGCAACTAATGAAAAACTGTTTTTT.